In its sample, the clone carrying this T cell receptor beta chain was seen once. Distinct nucleotide sequences in the sample also encode this CDR3. The data derive from a study of blood T cell repertoires in COVID-19. Measured with immunoSEQ multiplex PCR; TCRdb has only the in-frame clones, and not every one. The sample lists roughly 56,000 clones; 89% were seen once. Trimming pared 2 bases from V and 4 bases from J, leaving 11 bases between. Germline CDR1 and CDR2: MNHNY and SVGAGI (reference sequence). This CDR3 has 14 amino acids. This clonotype originated in a human donor in a cohort sampled during active COVID-19. V is TRBV6-6 and J is TRBJ1-2; possibly TRBD1 for D (5 bases). The sequenced material came from peripheral blood. The CDR3 bases are TGTGCCAGCAGTTACGCCGGGGGTTCCTATGGCTACACCTTC. It encodes CASSYAGGSYGYTF.